A selection of T cell receptor beta chains follows, all from one sample in a study of blood T cells in healthy people across ages. TCRdb processed the 5' RACE reads anew with MiXCR; each CDR3 protein has one entry. The repertoire holds about 1.6 million distinct CDR3 sequences, 30% to 40% seen once, with over 9% in the top ten. Sample: blood. All receptors derive from a woman in her twenties or thirties in good health. The CDR3 runs from the conserved cysteine through the conserved F or W. A D gene is named only where the DNA matches it firmly. For some rows the clone size is stated as once, few or many, or as a class when expanded; others skip it.

clone size | J gene | V gene | D gene | CDR3 length | CDR3 protein | CDR3 DNA
- | TRBJ2-1 | TRBV2 | TRBD2 | 16 | CARAAGAAKSTNEQCF | TGTGCCAGGGCGGCGGGAGCTGCGAAATCAACCAATGAGCAGTGCTTC
once | TRBJ2-1 | TRBV10-3 | - | 14 | CAISEPTRVDEQFF | TGTGCCATCAGTGAGCCAACTAGAGTGGATGAGCAGTTCTTC
- | TRBJ1-6 | TRBV3-1 | TRBD1 | 14 | CASSRGQGESPLHF | TGTGCCAGCAGCCGGGGACAGGGGGAGTCACCCCTCCACTTT
few | TRBJ1-4 | TRBV20-1 | - | 11 | CSARHNEKLFF | TGCAGTGCTAGACACAATGAAAAACTGTTTTTT
few | TRBJ2-1 | TRBV7-2 | - | 19 | CASSLGYGWRGGGATMLFF | TGTGCCAGCAGCTTAGGGTATGGGTGGCGGGGAGGTGGGGCTACAATGCTGTTCTTC
- | TRBJ2-1 | TRBV30 | - | 14 | CAWSVRPIIGVQFF | TGTGCCTGGAGTGTACGACCTATAATTGGCGTGCAGTTCTTC
- | TRBJ2-1 | TRBV6-5 | - | 13 | CASSYSRWVEQFF | TGTGCCAGCAGTTACTCGAGGTGGGTTGAGCAGTTCTTC
- | TRBJ2-2 | TRBV11-3 | TRBD2 | 18 | CASSLVFGGKREPGELFF | TGTGCCAGCAGCTTAGTCTTCGGAGGCAAGCGGGAGCCCGGGGAGCTGTTTTTT
- | TRBJ2-7 | TRBV5-1 | TRBD1 | 16 | CASSSFRDRSSYEQYF | TGCGCCAGCAGCTCGTTTCGGGACAGAAGTAGCTACGAGCAGTACTTC
- | TRBJ1-2 | TRBV6-5 | - | 13 | CASSRAGSYGYTF | TGTGCCAGCAGTCGCGCGGGGTCCTATGGCTACACCTTC
- | TRBJ2-7 | TRBV12-3/TRBV12-4 | - | 16 | CASSSTGGMSSYEQYF | TGTGCCAGCAGTTCTACTGGGGGGATGAGCTCCTACGAGCAGTACTTC
few | TRBJ1-6 | TRBV25-1 | - | 15 | CASSEEQPLGSPLHF | TGTGCCAGCAGTGAGGAACAGCCGCTTGGGTCACCCCTCCACTTT
- | TRBJ2-3 | TRBV12-3/TRBV12-4 | - | 15 | CASSLSRGGADTQYF | TGTGCCAGCAGTTTATCGAGGGGGGGCGCAGATACGCAGTATTTT
- | TRBJ1-1 | TRBV4-1 | - | 16 | CASSQGPAGVRTEAFF | TGCGCCAGCAGCCAAGGTCCGGCAGGCGTCAGAACTGAAGCTTTCTTT